This T cell receptor (beta chain) is drawn from a study of shared clonotypes between healthy human individuals. Regarding this clone: What it binds is unknown.

Study-wide results and caveats: Clonotype sharing among donors likely depends on sequencing depth. Clonotypes that were shared across a handful of donors made up around 5.5% of naive CD4 clonotypes.

The trim removed 6 bases at V and 5 bases at J, leaving 10 bases unmatched. From germline, CDR1 is MDHEN and CDR2 SYDVKM. This CDR3 region has 14 residues. Assay: immunoSEQ multiplex PCR; the TCRdb copy retains only in-frame clones and omits some. There are about 2.2 million clones in the sample; 80% to 95% occur only once, and under 2% lies in the top ten. It was CD45RO-negative cells, positively selected for CCR7, that made up naive CD8 cells, with terminally differentiated effector memory CD45RA+ cells excluded. Donors comprised healthy HIV-negative adults lacking recent acute infections or vaccinations.

The chain links TRBV28 to TRBJ2-7; 7 bases agree with TRBD2. The receptor's source is a man aged 18 to 30 in good health. Some clones in this sample may be carry-over from other donors' samples. Sequenced: naive CD8+ T cells from PBMCs. This chain's CDR3 is CASRDRDYPNEQYF. The CDR3 nucleotides read TGTGCCAGCAGGGACCGGGACTATCCTAACGAGCAGTACTTC.